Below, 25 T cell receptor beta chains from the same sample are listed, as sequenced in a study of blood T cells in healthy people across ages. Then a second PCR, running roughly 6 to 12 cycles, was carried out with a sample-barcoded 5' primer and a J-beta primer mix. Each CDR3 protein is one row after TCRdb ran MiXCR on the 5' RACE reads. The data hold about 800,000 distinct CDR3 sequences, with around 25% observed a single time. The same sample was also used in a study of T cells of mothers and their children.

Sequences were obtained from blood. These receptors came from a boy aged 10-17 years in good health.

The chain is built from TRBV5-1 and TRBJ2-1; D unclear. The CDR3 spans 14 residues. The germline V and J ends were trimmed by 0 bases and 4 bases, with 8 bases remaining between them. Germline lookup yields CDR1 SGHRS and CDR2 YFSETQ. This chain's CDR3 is CASSLETTYNEQFF. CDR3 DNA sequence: TGCGCCAGCAGCTTGGAAACTACGTACAATGAGCAGTTCTTC.

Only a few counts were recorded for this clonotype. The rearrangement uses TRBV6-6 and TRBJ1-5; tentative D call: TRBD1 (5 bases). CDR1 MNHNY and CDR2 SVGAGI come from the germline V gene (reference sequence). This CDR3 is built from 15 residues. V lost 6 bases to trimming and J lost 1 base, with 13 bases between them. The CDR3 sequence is CASRPRGRSNQPQHF. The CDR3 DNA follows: TGTGCCAGCAGGCCAAGGGGTAGGAGCAATCAGCCCCAGCATTTT.

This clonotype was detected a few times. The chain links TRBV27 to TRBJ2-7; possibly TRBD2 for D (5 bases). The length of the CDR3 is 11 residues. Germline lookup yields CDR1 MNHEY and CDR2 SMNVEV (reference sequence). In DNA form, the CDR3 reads TGTGTTCGAATCCCGGGAAAAGAGCAGTACTTC. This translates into CVRIPGKEQYF.

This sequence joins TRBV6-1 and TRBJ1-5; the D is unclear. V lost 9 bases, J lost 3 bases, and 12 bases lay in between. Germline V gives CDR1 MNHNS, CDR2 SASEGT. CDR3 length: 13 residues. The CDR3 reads CARGMSDNQPQHF. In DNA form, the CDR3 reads TGTGCCAGGGGGATGTCTGACAATCAGCCCCAGCATTTT.

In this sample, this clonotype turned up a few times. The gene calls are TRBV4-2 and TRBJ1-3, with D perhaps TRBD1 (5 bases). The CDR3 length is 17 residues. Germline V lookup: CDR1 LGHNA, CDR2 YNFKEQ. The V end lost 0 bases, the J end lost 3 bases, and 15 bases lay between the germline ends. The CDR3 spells CASSQETQGGFGNTIYF. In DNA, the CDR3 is TGTGCCAGCAGCCAAGAAACTCAGGGAGGTTTTGGAAACACCATATATTTT.

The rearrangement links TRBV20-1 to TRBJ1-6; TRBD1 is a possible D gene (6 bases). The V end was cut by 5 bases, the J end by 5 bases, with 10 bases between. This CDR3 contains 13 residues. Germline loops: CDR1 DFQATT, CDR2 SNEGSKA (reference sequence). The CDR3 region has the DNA TGCAGTGCTTACAGGGATGATAATTCACCCCTCCACTTT. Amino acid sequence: CSAYRDDNSPLHF.

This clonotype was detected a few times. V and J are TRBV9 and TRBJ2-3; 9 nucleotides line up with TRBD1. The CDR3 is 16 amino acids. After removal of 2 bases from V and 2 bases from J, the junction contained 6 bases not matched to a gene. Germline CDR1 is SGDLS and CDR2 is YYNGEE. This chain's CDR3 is CASSVGQGTITDTQYF. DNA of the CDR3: TGTGCCAGCAGCGTCGGACAGGGGACTATCACAGATACGCAGTATTTT.

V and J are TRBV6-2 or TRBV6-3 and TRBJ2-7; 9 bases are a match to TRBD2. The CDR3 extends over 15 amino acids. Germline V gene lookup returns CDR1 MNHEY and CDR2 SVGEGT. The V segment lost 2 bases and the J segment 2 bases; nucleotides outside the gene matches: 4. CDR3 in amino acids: CASSYLGGRAYEQYF. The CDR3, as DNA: TGTGCCAGCAGTTACCTGGGCGGGAGGGCCTACGAGCAGTACTTC.

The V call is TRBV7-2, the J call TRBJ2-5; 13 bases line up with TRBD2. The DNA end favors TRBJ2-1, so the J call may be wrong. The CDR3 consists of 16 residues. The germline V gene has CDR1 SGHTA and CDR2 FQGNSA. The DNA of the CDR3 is TGTGCCAGCAGCTCCGGACTAGCGGGAGTGCGCAATGAGCAGTTCTTC. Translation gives CASSSGLAGVRNEQFF.

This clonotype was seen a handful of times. In DNA, the CDR3 is TGTGCCAGCAGCAAAGCGCGTTTACCTGGACAGGGAGGGAACGAGCAGTACTTC. It specifies CASSKARLPGQGGNEQYF. The chain recombines TRBV21-1 with TRBJ2-1; the D call of TRBD1 is as the table states it, not checked on the DNA. The DNA end is more similar to TRBJ2-7, so the J call may be wrong. TRBV21-1 is a pseudogene segment. CDR3 length equals 18 residues.

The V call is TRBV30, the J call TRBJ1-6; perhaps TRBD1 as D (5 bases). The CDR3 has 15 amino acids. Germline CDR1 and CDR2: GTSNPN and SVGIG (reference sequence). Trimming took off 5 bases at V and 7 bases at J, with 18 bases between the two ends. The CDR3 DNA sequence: TGTGCCTGGTCAGGGACCGGGGGTTGGAATTCACCCCTCCACTTT. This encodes CAWSGTGGWNSPLHF.

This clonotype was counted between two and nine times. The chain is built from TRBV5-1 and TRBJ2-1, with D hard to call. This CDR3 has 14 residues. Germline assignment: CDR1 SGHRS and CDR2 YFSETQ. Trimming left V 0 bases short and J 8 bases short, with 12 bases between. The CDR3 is CASSLGTVSDEQFF. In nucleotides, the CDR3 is TGCGCCAGCAGCTTGGGGACGGTCAGCGATGAGCAGTTCTTC. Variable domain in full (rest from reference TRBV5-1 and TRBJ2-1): KAGVTQTPRYLIKTRGQQVTLSCSPISGHRSVSWYQQTPGQGLQFLFEYFSETQRNKGNFPGRFSGRQFSNSRSEMNVSTLELGDSALYLCASSLGTVSDEQFFGPGTRLTVL.

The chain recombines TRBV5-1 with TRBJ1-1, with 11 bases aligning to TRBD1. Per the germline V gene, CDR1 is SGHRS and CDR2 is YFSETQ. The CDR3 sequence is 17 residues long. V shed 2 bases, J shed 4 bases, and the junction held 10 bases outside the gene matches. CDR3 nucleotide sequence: TGCGCCAGCAGCTTAAGTCCCGGGACAGGGGGAGTCACTGAAGCTTTCTTT. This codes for CASSLSPGTGGVTEAFF.

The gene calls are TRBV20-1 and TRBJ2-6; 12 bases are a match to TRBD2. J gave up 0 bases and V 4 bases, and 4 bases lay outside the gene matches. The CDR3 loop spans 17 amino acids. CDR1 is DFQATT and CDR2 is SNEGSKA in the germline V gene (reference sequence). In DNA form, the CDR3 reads TGCAGTGCTACAAAACTAGCGGGAGGCTCTGGGGCCAACGTCCTGACTTTC. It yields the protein CSATKLAGGSGANVLTF.

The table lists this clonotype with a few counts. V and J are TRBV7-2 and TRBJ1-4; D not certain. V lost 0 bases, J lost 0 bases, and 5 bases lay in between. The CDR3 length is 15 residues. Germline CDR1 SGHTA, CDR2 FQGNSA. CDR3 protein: CASSLAQATNEKLFF. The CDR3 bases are TGTGCCAGCAGCTTAGCCCAGGCAACTAATGAAAAACTGTTTTTT.

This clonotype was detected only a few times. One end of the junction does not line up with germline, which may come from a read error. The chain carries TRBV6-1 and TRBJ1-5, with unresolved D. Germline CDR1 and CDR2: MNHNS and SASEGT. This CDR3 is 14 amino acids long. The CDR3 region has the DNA TGTGCCAGCACGCGAGTGAATAGCAATCAGCTCCAGCATTTT. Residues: CASTRVNSNQLQHF.

DNA of the CDR3: TGTGCCAGCAGCTCGGACGGGACTAGGTTGTACGAGCAGTACTTC. Translating gives CASSSDGTRLYEQYF. V and J are TRBV7-9 and TRBJ2-5, with TRBD2 matching 8 bases. The J call is doubtful: the DNA matches TRBJ2-7 better. Per the germline V gene, CDR1 is SEHNR and CDR2 is FQNEAQ (reference sequence). The CDR3 has 15 amino acids.

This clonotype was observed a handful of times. The CDR3 DNA reads as TGTGCCATCAGTAATCCAGCGGGAGTAGAGACCCAGTACTTC. This encodes CAISNPAGVETQYF. The genes are TRBV10-3 and TRBJ2-5, with 8 bases lining up with TRBD2. The germline gives CDR1 ENHRY, CDR2 SYGVKD. CDR3 length: 14 amino acids. J lost 4 bases, V lost 5 bases, and 6 bases had no gene match.

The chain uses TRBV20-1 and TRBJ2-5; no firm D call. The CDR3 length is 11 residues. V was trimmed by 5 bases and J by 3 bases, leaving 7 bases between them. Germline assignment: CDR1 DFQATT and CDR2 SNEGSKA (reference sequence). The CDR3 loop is CSAGPEETQYF. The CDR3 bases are TGCAGTGCTGGTCCGGAAGAGACCCAGTACTTC.

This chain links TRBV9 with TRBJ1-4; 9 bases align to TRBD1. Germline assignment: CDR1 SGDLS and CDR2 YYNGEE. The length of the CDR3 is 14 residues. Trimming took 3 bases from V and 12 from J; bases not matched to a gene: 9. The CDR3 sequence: CASSASGTGIELFF. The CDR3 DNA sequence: TGTGCCAGCAGCGCTTCCGGGACAGGGATTGAACTGTTTTTT.

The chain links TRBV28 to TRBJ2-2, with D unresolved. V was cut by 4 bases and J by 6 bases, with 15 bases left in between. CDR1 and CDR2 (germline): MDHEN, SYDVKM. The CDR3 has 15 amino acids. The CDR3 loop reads CASSSTDPTPGELFF. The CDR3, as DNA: TGTGCCAGCAGTTCCACCGACCCCACTCCCGGGGAGCTGTTTTTT.

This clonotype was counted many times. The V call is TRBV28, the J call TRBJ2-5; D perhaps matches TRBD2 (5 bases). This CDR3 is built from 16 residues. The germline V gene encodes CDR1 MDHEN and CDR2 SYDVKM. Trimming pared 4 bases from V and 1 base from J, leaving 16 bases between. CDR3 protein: CASSSPPRAAQETQYF. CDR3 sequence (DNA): TGTGCCAGCAGTTCCCCCCCCCGAGCGGCCCAAGAGACCCAGTACTTC.

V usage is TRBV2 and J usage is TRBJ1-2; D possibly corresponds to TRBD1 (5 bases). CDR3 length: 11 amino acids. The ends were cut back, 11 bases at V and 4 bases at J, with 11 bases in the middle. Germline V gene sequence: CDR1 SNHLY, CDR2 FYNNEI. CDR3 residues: CAGGDVYGYTF. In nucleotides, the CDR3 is TGTGCCGGGGGGGACGTCTATGGCTACACCTTC.

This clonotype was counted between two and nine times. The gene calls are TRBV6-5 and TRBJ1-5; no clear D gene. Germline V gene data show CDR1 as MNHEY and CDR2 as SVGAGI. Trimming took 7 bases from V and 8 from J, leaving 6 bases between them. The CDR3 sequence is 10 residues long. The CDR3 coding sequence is TGTGCCAGCATACGTAAGCCCCAGCATTTT. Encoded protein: CASIRKPQHF.

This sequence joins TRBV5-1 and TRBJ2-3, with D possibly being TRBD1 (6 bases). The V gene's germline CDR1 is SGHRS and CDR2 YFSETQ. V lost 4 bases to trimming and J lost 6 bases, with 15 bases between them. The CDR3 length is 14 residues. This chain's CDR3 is CASSLGQTGDTQYF. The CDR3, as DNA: TGCGCCAGCAGCCTAGGACAGACTGGGGATACGCAGTATTTT. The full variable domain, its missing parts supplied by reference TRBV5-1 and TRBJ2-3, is KAGVTQTPRYLIKTRGQQVTLSCSPISGHRSVSWYQQTPGQGLQFLFEYFSETQRNKGNFPGRFSGRQFSNSRSEMNVSTLELGDSALYLCASSLGQTGDTQYFGPGTRLTVL.